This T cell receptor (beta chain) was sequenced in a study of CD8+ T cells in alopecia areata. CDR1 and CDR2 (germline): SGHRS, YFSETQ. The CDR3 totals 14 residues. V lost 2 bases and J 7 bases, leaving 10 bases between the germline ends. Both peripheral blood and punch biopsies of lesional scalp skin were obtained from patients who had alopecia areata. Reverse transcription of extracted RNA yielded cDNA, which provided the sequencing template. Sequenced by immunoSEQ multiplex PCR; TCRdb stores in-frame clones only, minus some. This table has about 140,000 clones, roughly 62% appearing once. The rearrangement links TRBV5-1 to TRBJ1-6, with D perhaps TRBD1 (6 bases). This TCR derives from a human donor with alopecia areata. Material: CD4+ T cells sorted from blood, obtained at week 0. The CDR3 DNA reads TGCGCCAGCAGCTTCGGGGGCGGGAATTCACCCCTCCACTTT. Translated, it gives CASSFGGGNSPLHF.